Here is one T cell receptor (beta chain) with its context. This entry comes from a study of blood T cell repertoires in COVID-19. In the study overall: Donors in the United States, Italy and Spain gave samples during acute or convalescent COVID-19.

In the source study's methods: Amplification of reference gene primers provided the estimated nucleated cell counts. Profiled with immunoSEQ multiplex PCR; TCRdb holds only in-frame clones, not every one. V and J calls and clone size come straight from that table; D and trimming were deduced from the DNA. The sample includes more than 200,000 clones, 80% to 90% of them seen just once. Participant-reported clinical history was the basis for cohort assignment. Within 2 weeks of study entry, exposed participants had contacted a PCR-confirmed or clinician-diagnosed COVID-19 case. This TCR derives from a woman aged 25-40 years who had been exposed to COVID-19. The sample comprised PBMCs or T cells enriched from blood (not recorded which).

The CDR3: CASSPGAGSYEQYF. The CDR3 DNA is TGTGCCAGCAGCCCTGGAGCTGGAAGCTACGAGCAGTACTTC. The chain recombines TRBV9 with TRBJ2-7, with D hard to call. Trimming stripped 4 bases from V and 3 bases from J, with 14 bases between. Germline CDR1 reads SGDLS; CDR2 reads YYNGEE. The CDR3 covers 14 residues. The variable domain in full, completed from reference TRBV9 and TRBJ2-7, reads DSGVTQTPKHLITATGQRVTLRCSPRSGDLSVYWYQQSLDQGLQFLIQYYNGEERAKGNILERFSAQQFPDLHSELNLSSLELGDSALYFCASSPGAGSYEQYFGPGTRLTVT.